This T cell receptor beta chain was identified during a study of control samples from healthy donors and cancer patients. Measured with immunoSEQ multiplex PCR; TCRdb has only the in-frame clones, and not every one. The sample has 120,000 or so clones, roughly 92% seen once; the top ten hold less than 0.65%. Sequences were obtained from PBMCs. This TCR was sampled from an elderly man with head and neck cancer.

The CDR3 nucleotides are TGTGCCAGCACCATGAGGCAGCGAAATGAAAAACTGTTTTTT. Amino acid sequence: CASTMRQRNEKLFF. The rearrangement uses TRBV28 and TRBJ1-4; D is ambiguous. Looked up from germline, CDR1 is MDHEN and CDR2 is SYDVKM. V lost 7 bases, J lost 5 bases, and 14 bases lay in between. The CDR3 has 14 amino acids. Full variable domain (missing parts from reference TRBV28 and TRBJ1-4): DVKVTQSSRYLVKRTGEKVFLECVQDMDHENMFWYRQDPGLGLRLIYFSYDVKMKEKGDIPEGYSVSREKKERFSLILESASTNQTSMYLCASTMRQRNEKLFFGSGTQLSVL.